This record looks at one TCR beta chain sequence and its context. This clonotype was seen only once. It has no known antigen specificity. No base-level quality is on record; no much larger clone is a single base apart. One read alone is a weak basis. Sample treatment or condition, as interpreted from the label and publication: roughly 10-day PBMC culture with coronavirus spike peptide pools or control peptides (ViraFEST assay). The study used the ViraFEST assay, which expanded antigen-specific T cells with peptide pools and then identified expanded clonotypes by TCR sequencing. Positive SARS-CoV-2 PCR tests in the convalescent patients dated from March to December 2020, before Alpha, Beta and Delta variants emerged in the United States. Each well held around 2 million PBMCs cultured in IMDM containing approximately 5% human AB serum and 10 IU/ml IL-2, with around 9.2 ug/ml peptide pools added. Half of the culture medium was replaced with fresh IL-2-containing medium on days 3 and 7. After around 10 days of culture, CD4+ T cells were isolated by negative selection using the EasySep CD4+ T cell isolation kit. Ficoll-Paque Plus gradient centrifugation was used to isolate PBMCs from whole blood, and the isolated PBMCs were then either used fresh or cryopreserved at -140C. Culture conditions were generally each tested in triplicate wells.

This entry belongs to a study of vaccination and CD4 T cells after COVID-19 (dated by TCRdb to between 2020 and 2023). Some background on the complete study: SARS-CoV-2 positivity had been established in the convalescent patients by nasal swab PCR, and mild disease was recorded in several of these patients and severe disease in one. The convalescent cohort comprised six males and four females, including two Hispanic individuals, seven Caucasians, two Asians and one multiracial person. Participants received two doses of either the Pfizer-BioNTech BNT162b2 vaccine (n=8) or the Moderna mRNA-1273 vaccine (n=2). Post-COVID blood samples from convalescent patients were collected a median of approximately 93 days after diagnosis, with a range of roughly 35 to 180 days. Post-vaccine blood samples were taken a median of about 77 days after the second vaccine dose, with a range of about 14 to 241 days. Culture stimuli were overlapping spike peptide pools from SARS-CoV-2 and from the common cold coronaviruses HCoV-NL63, HCoV-OC43 and HCoV-229E. Control cultures used a CEFX viral epitope pool as positive control, an HIV-1 Nef peptide pool as negative control, or no peptide. In 10 COVID-19 convalescent patients and a handful of infection-naive healthy vaccine recipients, the spike-specific CD4+ TCR repertoire before mRNA vaccination was compared with the repertoire after mRNA vaccination.

Paper-wide results and their limitations: Although the median number of SARS-CoV-2-reactive clonotypes went up from some 23 after infection to 35 to 40 after vaccination, the increase was not significant. In convalescent patients, a median around 89% of post-vaccine SARS-CoV-2-reactive clones were detected only after vaccination, suggesting vaccine-specific priming. Nearly all vaccine-specific clones in convalescent patients (304 of 307) were mono-reactive for SARS-CoV-2 spike rather than cross-reactive with common cold coronaviruses. The study included relatively few convalescent patients and did not analyze early timepoints after natural infection.

The library was generated by PCR. DNA from cultured CD4+ T cells underwent TCR sequencing with the Oncomine TCR Beta short-read assay at the Johns Hopkins FTIC core. Genomic DNA was extracted from the cultured CD4+ T cells with the QIAamp micro DNA kit. The Oncomine TCR Beta libraries from cultured CD4+ T cells were pooled using unique dual indexes and then sequenced on an Illumina iSeq 100. In the authors' own workflow: Non-productive sequences were filtered out, and CDR3s that did not start with C, did not end with F or W, or were shorter than 7 amino acids were discarded. Antigen-specific clonotypes were identified with the MANAFEST web application by comparing peptide-stimulated wells with reference and other culture wells. Positive clones required FDR below 0.05, an odds ratio above 5, and productive frequency above 0.1% in at least two of three replicate wells. Clonotypes that were significantly expanded in both SARS-CoV-2 spike wells and at least one common cold coronavirus spike condition were defined as cross-reactive. Levenshtein distances (stringdist) and unrooted phylogenetic trees (ape) in R version 3.6.1 were used to assess CDR3 homology. The public reads were run again by TCRdb, first through fastp at Q25 and then through MiXCR, and only productive beta chains were kept. Each entry merges the rows of one CDR3 protein and shows their most common DNA and genes. The V and J calls and clone size come from TCRdb's table, not from the authors' own analysis. The sample includes 17,000 or so distinct CDR3 sequences, with approximately 41% observed a single time. Roughly 8.4% of the sample is held by the ten biggest clonotypes.

From the cysteine through the phenylalanine, the CDR3 covers 15 amino acids. Kept here is only the CDR3 DNA, which spans 45 bases and is read in frame from base 1. At the junction V is shortened by 0 bases and J by 5 bases, with 14 bases in between. The CDR1 and CDR2 encoded by the germline V gene (reference sequence) are SGHNT and YYREEE. Specimen: CD4+ T cells from blood, cultured in vitro. The rearranged chain carries TRBV5-4 and TRBJ2-5; the D gene is perhaps TRBD1 or TRBD2, as each covers 5 bases. The source is a human donor who had recovered from COVID-19. CDR3 reads: CASSLGDPVRETQYF. In nucleotides, the sequence is TGTGCCAGCAGCTTGGGGGACCCAGTTCGGGAGACCCAGTACTTC.